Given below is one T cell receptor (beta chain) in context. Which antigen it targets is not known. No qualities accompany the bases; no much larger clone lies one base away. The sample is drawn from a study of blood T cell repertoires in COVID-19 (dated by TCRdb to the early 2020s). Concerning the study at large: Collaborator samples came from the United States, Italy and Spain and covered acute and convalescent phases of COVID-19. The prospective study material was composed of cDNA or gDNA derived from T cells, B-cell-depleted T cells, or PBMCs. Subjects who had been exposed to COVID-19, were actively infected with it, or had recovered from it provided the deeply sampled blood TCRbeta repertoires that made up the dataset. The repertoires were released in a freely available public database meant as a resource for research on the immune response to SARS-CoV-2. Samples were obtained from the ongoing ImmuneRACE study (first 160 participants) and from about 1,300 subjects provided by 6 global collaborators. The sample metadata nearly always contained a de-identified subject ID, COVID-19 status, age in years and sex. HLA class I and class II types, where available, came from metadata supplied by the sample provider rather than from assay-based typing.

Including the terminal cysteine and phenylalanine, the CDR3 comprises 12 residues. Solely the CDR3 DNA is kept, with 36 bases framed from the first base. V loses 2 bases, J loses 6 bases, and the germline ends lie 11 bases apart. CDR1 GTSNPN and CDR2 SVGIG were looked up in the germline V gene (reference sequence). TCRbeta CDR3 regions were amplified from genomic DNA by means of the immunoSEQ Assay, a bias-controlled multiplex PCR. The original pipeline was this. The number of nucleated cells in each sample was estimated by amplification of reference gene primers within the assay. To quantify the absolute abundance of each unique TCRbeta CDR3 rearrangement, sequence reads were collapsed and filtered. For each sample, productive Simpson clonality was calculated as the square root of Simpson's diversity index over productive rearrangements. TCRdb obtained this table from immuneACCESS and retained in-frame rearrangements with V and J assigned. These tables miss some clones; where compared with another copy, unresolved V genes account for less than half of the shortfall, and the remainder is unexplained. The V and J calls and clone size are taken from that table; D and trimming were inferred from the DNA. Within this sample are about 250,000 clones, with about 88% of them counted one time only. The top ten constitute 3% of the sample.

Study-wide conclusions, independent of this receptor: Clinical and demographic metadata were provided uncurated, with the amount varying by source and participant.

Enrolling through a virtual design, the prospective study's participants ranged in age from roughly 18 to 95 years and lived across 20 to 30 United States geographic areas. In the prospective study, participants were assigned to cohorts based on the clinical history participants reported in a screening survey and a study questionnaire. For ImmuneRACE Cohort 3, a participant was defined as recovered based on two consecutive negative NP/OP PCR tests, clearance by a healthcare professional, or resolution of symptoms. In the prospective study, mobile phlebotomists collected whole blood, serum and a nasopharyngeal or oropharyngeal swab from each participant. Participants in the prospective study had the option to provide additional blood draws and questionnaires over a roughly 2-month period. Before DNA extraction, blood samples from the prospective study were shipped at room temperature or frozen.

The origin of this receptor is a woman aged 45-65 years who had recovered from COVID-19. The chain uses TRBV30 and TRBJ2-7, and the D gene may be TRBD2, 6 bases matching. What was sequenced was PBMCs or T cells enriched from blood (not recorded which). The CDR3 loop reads CAWSRGLLEQYF. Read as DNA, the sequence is TGTGCCTGGAGTCGGGGACTCCTCGAGCAGTACTTC.